The entry that follows covers one TCR beta chain sequence. Profiled with immunoSEQ multiplex PCR; TCRdb holds only in-frame clones, not every one. The sample has nearly 400,000 clones, roughly 90% seen once; the top ten hold 1.5% to 2%. This sample stems from a study of Ad26.COV2.S vaccination and SARS-CoV-2 variants. The treatment here: some 19 received Ad26.COV2.S at low or high dose, single or two shots; a few received placebo; per-sample allocation not given. Day 63 following the first vaccine or placebo injection was when the samples were taken. After removal of 0 bases from V and 0 bases from J, the junction contained 2 bases not matched to a gene. This CDR3 has 15 residues.

This sample comprised peripheral blood, obtained in a trial of Ad26.COV2.S vaccine versus placebo. The V and J genes are TRBV5-3 and TRBJ1-1, with 7 bases fitting TRBD1. TRBV5-3 is marked as an open reading frame, function uncertain. The clonotype was recovered from a person between 18 and 60 years old who received the Ad26.COV2.S COVID-19 vaccine or a placebo. CDR3 DNA: TGTGCCAGAAGCTTGGAGGGGGCAATGAACACTGAAGCTTTCTTT. This codes for CARSLEGAMNTEAFF.